This T cell receptor (beta chain) emerged from a study of response to subunit inactivated influenza vaccine. Whole-study findings and limits: The authors suggested that every seasonal influenza vaccination recruits few new T cells.

This clonotype appeared a few times. No antigen is known for it. TCRdb processed the RT-PCR reads anew with MiXCR; each CDR3 protein has one entry. The top ten clones hold over 9% of a sample with around 300,000 distinct CDR3 sequences, about 20% of them seen once. The CDR3 runs 14 residues. V lost 6 bases and J 6 bases, leaving 15 bases between the germline ends. Sequences were derived from PBMCs from blood, sampled 21 months after vaccination. The chain employs TRBV12-3 or TRBV12-4 and TRBJ2-1; no clear D gene. The sequence was obtained from a man between 45 and 75 years old who received an inactivated influenza vaccine. DNA of the CDR3: TGTGCCAGCAGAATTAATCTCGTTGGCAATGAGCAGTTCTTC. Its protein is CASRINLVGNEQFF.